This T cell receptor beta chain was identified in a study of blood T cell repertoires in COVID-19 (dated by TCRdb to 2019 to 2021). Notes on the research overall: Samples from collaborators originated in the United States, Italy and Spain and spanned both the acute and convalescent phases of COVID-19. The material from the prospective study consisted of cDNA or gDNA derived from T cells, B-cell-depleted T cells, or PBMCs. Subjects who had been exposed to COVID-19, were actively infected with it, or had recovered from it provided the deeply sampled blood TCRbeta repertoires that made up the dataset. A freely available public database, intended as a resource for researchers studying the immune response to SARS-CoV-2, is where the repertoires were released. The samples were drawn from two sources: the first 160 participants of the ongoing ImmuneRACE study, and 1,200 or so subjects contributed by 6 global collaborators. A de-identified subject ID, COVID-19 status, age in years and sex were almost always included in the sample metadata. HLA class I and class II types, where available, came from metadata supplied by the sample provider rather than from assay-based typing. What the authors observed across the whole study: The quantity of clinical and demographic metadata differed by source and by participant and was supplied without curation.

Each collaborating institution followed its own protocols to collect whole blood in K2EDTA tubes. For TCRbeta analysis, collaborators shipped samples in one of three forms: frozen whole blood, isolated PBMCs, or DNA extracted from either of those sample types. The CDR3 numbers 13 residues from cysteine through phenylalanine. The read is trimmed to its CDR3 DNA, 39 bases read in frame from base 1. From a lookup of the germline V gene, CDR1 and CDR2 are SQVTM and ANQGSEA. Trimming at the junction amounts to 2 bases on V and 5 bases on J, and the germline ends lie 12 bases apart. Worth noting for this clone: Which antigen it targets is not known. Base quality data are lacking; no much larger clone is found one base away.

TCRbeta CDR3 regions were amplified from genomic DNA using the immunoSEQ Assay, a bias-controlled multiplex PCR. The paper's data handling went like this. The number of nucleated cells in each sample was estimated by amplification of reference gene primers within the assay. Sequence reads were collapsed and filtered to measure the absolute abundance of every unique TCRbeta CDR3 rearrangement. For each sample, productive Simpson clonality was calculated as the square root of Simpson's diversity index across productive rearrangements. TCRdb limited this immuneACCESS table to in-frame rearrangements with V and J called. A share of clones is missing; checked studies link under half to unresolved V genes, and the rest is unexplained. The V and J calls and clone size are taken from that table; D and trimming were inferred from the DNA. In this sample the table shows tens of thousands of clones, about nine tenths of which occur a single time. The top ten clones comprise under 2% of the sample.

The clonotype was recovered from a woman aged 45-65 years in a cohort sampled during active COVID-19. Material for sequencing was peripheral blood. The receptor chain draws on TRBV29-1 and TRBJ2-5, with no reliable assignment of the D segment. The CDR3 loop reads CSVELAMTETQYF. In nucleotides, the sequence is TGCAGCGTTGAATTGGCTATGACTGAGACCCAGTACTTC.